This entry lists 21 T cell receptor beta chains sequenced from one sample in a study of cytomegalovirus exposure and HLA in healthy donors. The primer mix had 60 Vbeta and 13 Jbeta primers. Measured with immunoSEQ multiplex PCR; TCRdb has only the in-frame clones, and not every one. The sample records fewer than 150,000 clones, approximately 80% being singletons. Specimen: PBMCs. The receptors shown here come from a female donor in good health and CMV-seropositive.

This chain links TRBV10-3 with TRBJ2-7; the D gene is possibly TRBD1 (6 bases). The CDR3 covers 14 residues. The V gene lost 3 bases and the J gene lost 2 bases, with 11 bases spanning the gap. Germline assignment: CDR1 ENHRY and CDR2 SYGVKD. The CDR3 sequence is CAISDLGAPYEQYF. CDR3 sequence (DNA): TGTGCCATCAGTGACCTGGGGGCCCCCTACGAGCAGTACTTC.

V and J are TRBV28 and TRBJ2-7, with TRBD1 matching 10 bases. V was clipped by 4 bases and J by 6 bases; unmatched bases: 3. The CDR3 loop spans 13 amino acids. Germline CDR1 MDHEN, CDR2 SYDVKM. The CDR3 region has the DNA TGTGCCAGCAGTTGGACAGGGGGAGGCGAGCAGTACTTC. Translating gives CASSWTGGGEQYF.

The rearrangement joins TRBV6-5 to TRBJ2-7; TRBD2 is a possible D gene (5 bases). Germline loops: CDR1 MNHEY, CDR2 SVGAGI. V was cut by 2 bases and J by 3 bases, with 14 bases left in between. The CDR3 consists of 15 residues. The CDR3 DNA reads as TGTGCCAGCAGTTACGGACGGGGTAGTATCTACGAGCAGTACTTC. Translated: CASSYGRGSIYEQYF.

The rearrangement uses TRBV30 and TRBJ2-7, with 8 bases identical to TRBD1. With V trimmed by 4 bases and J by 3 bases, 11 bases remained unmatched. The CDR3 extends over 15 amino acids. Germline V CDR1 and CDR2: GTSNPN, SVGIG (reference sequence). DNA of the CDR3: TGTGCCTGGACTAAAACCGGGACAGGAGTCTACGAGCAGTACTTC. Protein sequence: CAWTKTGTGVYEQYF.

The CDR3 spells CASSLLRNTEAFF. In nucleotides, the CDR3 is TGTGCCAGCAGTTTGTTGCGGAACACTGAAGCTTTCTTT. The gene calls are TRBV28 and TRBJ1-1, with D hard to call. The V end lost 3 bases, the J end lost 1 base, and 6 bases lay between the germline ends. CDR1 MDHEN and CDR2 SYDVKM come from the germline V gene. This CDR3 spans 13 amino acids.

This clone was picked up one time. The chain has TRBV27 and TRBJ2-2, with no clear D. The CDR3 has 16 residues. The V end lost 0 bases, the J end lost 6 bases, and 14 bases lay between the germline ends. Germline V lookup: CDR1 MNHEY, CDR2 SMNVEV (reference sequence). The CDR3 loop is CASSLSTVFGSGELFF. As DNA, the CDR3 is TGTGCCAGCAGTTTATCCACAGTGTTTGGTTCCGGGGAGCTGTTTTTT.

This clone appeared a few times. This chain connects TRBV7-3 to TRBJ2-2; TRBD1 aligns across 8 bases. Unmatched junction bases numbered 8, after V lost 5 bases and J lost 0 bases. The CDR3 totals 17 residues. In germline, CDR1 is SGHTA, CDR2 FQGTGA. The CDR3 DNA sequence: TGTGCCAGCAGCAAACCCTCGACAGGGGCGAACACCGGGGAGCTGTTTTTT. It specifies CASSKPSTGANTGELFF.

V and J are TRBV18 and TRBJ1-1; D is perhaps TRBD1 (5 bases). Germline lookup yields CDR1 KGHSH and CDR2 LQKENI. With 2 bases removed from V and 0 bases from J, the gap between germline ends came to 13 bases. The CDR3 covers 16 residues. CDR3 sequence: CASSPRGLLMNTEAFF. Written as DNA, the CDR3 is TGTGCCAGCTCACCAAGGGGACTGTTAATGAACACTGAAGCTTTCTTT.

The V call is TRBV7-8, the J call TRBJ1-6; 9 bases are shared with TRBD1. The CDR3 is 14 amino acids. Losses at the gene ends were 4 bases for V and 6 bases for J; bases not matched to a gene: 1. Looked up from germline, CDR1 is SGHVS and CDR2 is FQNEAQ. Here the CDR3 reads CASSSQGANSPLHF. The CDR3 region has the DNA TGTGCCAGCAGCTCACAGGGGGCTAATTCACCCCTCCACTTT. Filled out from reference TRBV7-8 and TRBJ1-6, the complete variable domain reads GAGVSQSPRYKVAKRGQDVALRCDPISGHVSLFWYQQALGQGPEFLTYFQNEAQLDKSGLPSDRFFAERPEGSVSTLKIQRTQQEDSAVYLCASSSQGANSPLHFGNGTRLTVT.

The chain couples TRBV7-9 to TRBJ2-5; a possible D gene is TRBD2 (5 bases). The CDR3 has 17 amino acids. Germline V gene data show CDR1 as SEHNR and CDR2 as FQNEAQ (reference sequence). Trimming cost V 2 bases and J 5 bases, with 21 bases left between them. The chain's CDR3 is CASSLSDVWRAGETQYF. CDR3 sequence (DNA): TGTGCCAGCAGCTTAAGTGACGTATGGCGGGCCGGGGAGACCCAGTACTTC.

The rearrangement uses TRBV18 and TRBJ1-1; weak D call: TRBD1 (6 bases). V lost 3 bases and J 3 bases, leaving 11 bases between the germline ends. The CDR3 extends over 14 amino acids. The germline V gene encodes CDR1 KGHSH and CDR2 LQKENI. The DNA of the CDR3 is TGTGCCAGCTCACCTGGGGGGGCTGACACTGAAGCTTTCTTT. Amino acid sequence: CASSPGGADTEAFF.

This rearrangement joins TRBV19 to TRBJ1-6, with 11 positions matching TRBD1. The junction had 7 bases not matched to a gene; V was cut back by 3 bases and J by 9 bases. The CDR3 is 16 residues long. The germline CDR1 and CDR2 sequences are LNHDA and SQIVND (reference sequence). Here the CDR3 DNA reads TGTGCCAGTAGTATTTCCGGGACAGGGGGACCTTCACCCCTCCACTTT. Its protein product is CASSISGTGGPSPLHF.

This chain joins TRBV12-5 and TRBJ1-2; 7 bases are a match to TRBD1. V shed 6 bases, J shed 8 bases, and the junction held 6 bases outside the gene matches. Germline CDR1 is LGHNT and CDR2 is FRNRAP. This CDR3 has 12 residues. The chain's CDR3 is CASGSDRRGYTF. CDR3 DNA sequence: TGTGCTAGTGGGTCGGACAGGCGGGGCTACACCTTC.

J is TRBJ2-5 and V is TRBV7-2, with 11 nucleotides matching TRBD1. The CDR3 totals 15 residues. In germline, CDR1 is SGHTA, CDR2 FQGNSA. V was clipped by 1 base and J by 5 bases; unmatched bases: 3. This CDR3 is CASSLGTGGVETQYF. DNA of the CDR3: TGTGCCAGCAGCTTAGGGACAGGGGGCGTGGAGACCCAGTACTTC.

This clone was detected only a few times. V gene TRBV5-1 combines with J gene TRBJ1-6; D gene ambiguous. The germline V gene encodes CDR1 SGHRS and CDR2 YFSETQ. The CDR3 loop spans 15 amino acids. V gave up 5 bases and J gave up 10 bases, with 19 bases separating them. Here the CDR3 reads CASSQGPGEWSPLHF. In nucleotides, the CDR3 is TGCGCCAGCAGTCAAGGACCGGGAGAATGGTCACCCCTCCACTTT.

V is TRBV9 and J is TRBJ2-2; 8 bases map to TRBD2. This CDR3 has 15 residues. Looked up from germline, CDR1 is SGDLS and CDR2 is YYNGEE. V dropped 4 bases and J dropped 7; count of bases not matched to a gene: 9. The CDR3 protein is CASSLSGDSNGELFF. The CDR3 region has the DNA TGTGCCAGCAGCCTTAGCGGGGATAGTAACGGGGAGCTGTTTTTT.

V is TRBV18 and J is TRBJ2-5, with D possibly TRBD2 on 5 matching bases. This CDR3 has 16 amino acids. Germline assignment: CDR1 KGHSH and CDR2 LQKENI. V lost 0 bases and J lost 5, with 16 bases in between. The CDR3 loop reads CASSPPSVGVAETQYF. The DNA of the CDR3 is TGTGCCAGCTCACCACCCTCGGTGGGAGTTGCGGAGACCCAGTACTTC.

The J gene is TRBJ1-1, the V gene TRBV18; TRBD1 aligns across 8 bases. The CDR3 extends over 12 amino acids. The germline V gene has CDR1 KGHSH and CDR2 LQKENI. The V and J ends lost 9 bases and 11 bases, in that order; junction bases with no gene match: 11. CDR3 sequence: CASSLRQGLAFF. CDR3 in DNA: TGTGCCAGTTCTCTCAGACAGGGGCTGGCTTTCTTT.

This clone was counted between two and nine times. The V call is TRBV7-9, the J call TRBJ2-3; TRBD1 agrees at 7 bases. J was trimmed by 4 bases and V by 5 bases; bases with no gene match: 9. The CDR3 loop spans 15 amino acids. Germline V CDR1 and CDR2: SEHNR, FQNEAQ (reference sequence). The CDR3: CASSPGTVPSDTQYF. The CDR3 bases are TGTGCCAGCAGCCCAGGGACAGTCCCTTCAGATACGCAGTATTTT.

About this clone itself: This CDR3 is also generated by other DNA sequences in the sample. V usage is TRBV5-4 and J usage is TRBJ1-1; D is ambiguous. Germline CDR1 is SGHNT and CDR2 is YYREEE (reference sequence). The CDR3 length is 14 residues. V shed 0 bases and J shed 1 base, with 7 bases lying between them. Written as DNA, the CDR3 is TGTGCCAGCAGCTTGGGGCAGGCGAACACTGAAGCTTTCTTT. The encoded protein is CASSLGQANTEAFF.

This clone occurred once. The CDR3 protein is CASSYSTVMNTEAFF. CDR3 DNA sequence: TGTGCCAGCAGTTACTCGACAGTTATGAACACTGAAGCTTTCTTT. The V and J genes are TRBV6-5 and TRBJ1-1, with D maybe TRBD1 (5 bases). Germline V lookup: CDR1 MNHEY, CDR2 SVGAGI. V lost 0 bases and J 0 bases, leaving 8 bases between the germline ends. The CDR3 length is 15 residues.